This is a list of T cell receptor beta chains from one sample in a study of beta chain features in type 1 diabetes. Profiled with immunoSEQ multiplex PCR; TCRdb holds only in-frame clones, not every one. The data show 310,000 or so clones, with 7% to 10% seen just once and approximately 1% held by the top ten. The sequencing input was central memory CD4+ T cells from blood. The receptor source for this set is a man aged 25-40 years with type 1 diabetes. Both conserved end residues are part of each CDR3. D genes are given only for firm matches. Clone size is not always given. Where it is, it says once, few, many or a class for expanded clones.

CDR3 length | J gene | D gene | clone size | V gene | CDR3 protein | CDR3 DNA
14 | TRBJ2-2 | . | few | TRBV19 | CASKAQINTGELFF | TGTGCCAGTAAAGCCCAGATTAACACCGGGGAGCTGTTTTTT
16 | TRBJ2-2 | TRBD1 | . | TRBV7-9 | CASSPGPRGHTGELFF | TGTGCCAGCAGTCCCGGGCCGAGGGGGCACACCGGGGAGCTGTTTTTT
11 | TRBJ1-6 | . | . | TRBV30 | CAWRGTGALHF | TGTGCCTGGAGAGGCACCGGCGCCCTCCACTTT
13 | TRBJ1-5 | TRBD1 | many | TRBV30 | CAWGSTGDQPQHF | TGTGCCTGGGGATCGACAGGGGATCAGCCCCAGCATTTT
14 | TRBJ1-2 | TRBD1 | . | TRBV25-1 | CASSETGTGDGYTF | TGTGCCAGCAGTGAAACGGGGACAGGGGATGGCTACACCTTC
13 | TRBJ1-2 | TRBD1 | . | TRBV7-9 | CASTTTGNYGYTF | TGTGCCAGCACCACGACAGGGAACTATGGCTACACCTTC
15 | TRBJ2-1 | . | . | TRBV6-5 | CASSSGWRGYNEQFF | TGTGCCAGCAGTAGCGGGTGGCGGGGCTACAATGAGCAGTTCTTC
11 | TRBJ1-6 | . | . | TRBV20-1 | CSASTGSLRHF | TGCAGTGCTAGTACCGGCAGTCTTCGCCACTTT
12 | TRBJ2-5 | . | . | TRBV7-9 | CASGGQWETQYF | TGTGCCAGCGGAGGGCAGTGGGAGACCCAGTACTTC
11 | TRBJ2-7 | . | few | TRBV20-1 | CSVRRTYEQYF | TGCAGTGTACGACGAACCTACGAGCAGTACTTC
15 | TRBJ1-4 | TRBD1 | few | TRBV18 | CASSPPGQGGEKLFF | TGTGCCAGCTCACCACCGGGACAGGGTGGGGAAAAACTGTTTTTT
15 | TRBJ2-1 | TRBD2 | . | TRBV9 | CASSVAGTSWNEQFF | TGTGCCAGCAGCGTCGCCGGGACTAGCTGGAATGAGCAGTTCTTC
14 | TRBJ2-2 | TRBD1 | . | TRBV5-1 | CASSWGQTTGELFF | TGCGCCAGCAGCTGGGGACAGACCACCGGGGAGCTGTTTTTT
13 | TRBJ1-1 | . | few | TRBV5-1 | CASSFQGQAEAFF | TGCGCCAGCAGCTTTCAGGGGCAAGCTGAAGCTTTCTTT
14 | TRBJ2-5 | TRBD1 | . | TRBV5-1 | CASSETGDQETQYF | TGCGCCAGCAGCGAAACAGGGGACCAAGAGACCCAGTACTTC
14 | TRBJ2-5 | . | . | TRBV4-3 | CASSQEGGLETQYF | TGCGCCAGCAGCCAAGAGGGGGGCCTGGAGACCCAGTACTTC
14 | TRBJ1-6 | TRBD1 | few | TRBV2 | CASSEEGQASPLHF | TGTGCCAGCAGTGAAGAGGGACAGGCGTCACCCCTCCACTTT
14 | TRBJ2-5 | TRBD2 | . | TRBV9 | CASSANSGEETQYF | TGTGCCAGCAGCGCCAATAGCGGGGAAGAGACCCAGTACTTC
17 | TRBJ2-2 | TRBD2 | few | TRBV19 | CASTSRGVAGRTGELFF | TGTGCCAGTACCTCCCGAGGGGTAGCGGGGAGGACCGGGGAGCTGTTTTTT
16 | TRBJ2-7 | . | few | TRBV5-1 | CASQTLPNSQVYEQYF | TGCGCCAGCCAAACCCTGCCGAACTCTCAAGTTTACGAGCAGTACTTC
14 | TRBJ2-2 | . | . | TRBV7-7 | CASNRNRDAGELFF | TGTGCTAGCAACCGAAACAGGGACGCCGGGGAGCTGTTTTTT
13 | TRBJ2-2 | . | few | TRBV19 | CASSIVRTGELFF | TGTGCCAGTAGTATTGTCAGAACCGGGGAGCTGTTTTTT
14 | TRBJ1-6 | TRBD1 | many | TRBV10-3 | CAISAGQGGSPLHF | TGTGCCATCAGTGCGGGACAGGGAGGTTCACCCCTCCACTTT
14 | TRBJ2-2 | . | . | TRBV18 | CASSPASNTGELFF | TGTGCCAGCTCACCGGCCTCGAACACCGGGGAGCTGTTTTTT
16 | TRBJ2-5 | TRBD2 | few | TRBV15 | CATSRVIAGGPGTQYF | TGTGCCACCAGCAGAGTAATAGCGGGGGGGCCTGGGACCCAGTACTTC